The 5 T cell receptor beta chains listed next were all sequenced from one sample in a study of T cell responses to AZD1222 COVID-19 vaccine. Measured with immunoSEQ multiplex PCR; TCRdb has only the in-frame clones, and not every one. This table has about 94,000 clones, 85% appearing once. The specimen was peripheral blood, collected 28 days after the second AZD1222 dose. These receptors were obtained from an adult who received the AZD1222 COVID-19 vaccine.

The chain combines TRBV3-1 (or the pseudogene TRBV3-2) with TRBJ2-2; 11 bases map to TRBD2. Trimming cost V 1 base and J 0 bases; bases outside gene matches: 4. The germline V gene has CDR1 LGHDT and CDR2 YNNKEL (reference sequence). CDR3 length equals 18 residues. As DNA, the CDR3 is TGTGCCAGCAGCCAAGGGCTAGCGGGGGGCTCGAACACCGGGGAGCTGTTTTTT. It codes for CASSQGLAGGSNTGELFF.

This chain links TRBV6-2 or TRBV6-3 with TRBJ2-7; 14 positions agree with TRBD2. Germline values: CDR1 MNHEY, CDR2 SVGEGT. The CDR3 loop spans 15 amino acids. The ends lost 4 bases at V and 2 bases at J; junction bases unmatched: 1. The CDR3 region is CASSSTSGRAYEQYF. The CDR3 bases are TGTGCCAGCAGTTCGACTAGCGGGAGGGCCTACGAGCAGTACTTC.

This chain uses TRBV5-1 with TRBJ1-4; 9 bases align to TRBD1. CDR1 SGHRS and CDR2 YFSETQ come from the germline V gene. V lost 0 bases, J lost 9 bases, and 18 bases stayed unmatched. There are 19 residues in the CDR3. The CDR3 nucleotides are TGCGCCAGCAGCTTGGATGGGACAGGGAGTCTAGCTGGTCGCCAAAAACTGTTTTTT. This translates into CASSLDGTGSLAGRQKLFF.

This chain joins TRBV4-3 and TRBJ2-1; 12 positions match TRBD2. V shed 0 bases, J shed 9 bases, and the junction held 6 bases outside the gene matches. The CDR3 is made up of 16 amino acids. Germline CDR1 LGHNA, CDR2 YSLEER. This CDR3 is CASSQDRLAGVSEQFF. CDR3 in DNA: TGCGCCAGCAGCCAAGATCGACTAGCGGGAGTAAGTGAGCAGTTCTTC.

The chain recombines TRBV28 with TRBJ2-2; 7 nucleotides line up with TRBD1. V shed 7 bases, J shed 5 bases, and the junction held 16 bases outside the gene matches. CDR3 size: 17 residues. Germline V lookup: CDR1 MDHEN, CDR2 SYDVKM. CDR3 in DNA: TGTGCCAGCACCGAGCTAACAGACAGGGCTCTTACCGGGGAGCTGTTTTTT. It is translated as CASTELTDRALTGELFF. Filled out from reference TRBV28 and TRBJ2-2, the complete variable domain reads DVKVTQSSRYLVKRTGEKVFLECVQDMDHENMFWYRQDPGLGLRLIYFSYDVKMKEKGDIPEGYSVSREKKERFSLILESASTNQTSMYLCASTELTDRALTGELFFGEGSRLTVL.